These T cell receptor beta chains were read from a single sample in a study of CD8 T cells in ankylosing spondylitis. Each CDR3 protein is one row after TCRdb ran MiXCR on the 5' RACE reads. The sample shows a few hundred thousand distinct CDR3 sequences, around 20% of them seen only once. The sample comprised blood, either unsorted or a sorted T cell fraction (not recorded which). The receptors shown here come from a male donor with ankylosing spondylitis. Each CDR3 is given with its conserved first and last residue.

length	J	V	CDR3
14	TRBJ2-5	TRBV12-3/TRBV12-4	CASSSGGFLGTQYF
15	TRBJ2-1	TRBV21-1	CASRGRCPLYNEQFF
16	TRBJ1-5	TRBV15	CATSSHRVWTNQPQHF
12	TRBJ2-7	TRBV29-1	CSVTKQSYEQYF
13	TRBJ2-7	TRBV5-1	CASSKGQTYEQYF
22	TRBJ2-1	TRBV7-1	CASSSTRGGLAGGTSSYNEQFF
14	TRBJ2-1	TRBV5-1	CASSFAGGGYEQFF
14	TRBJ1-1	TRBV7-9	CASKRIEGSHEAFF
15	TRBJ2-1	TRBV6-1	CASKPGLGPYNEQFF
14	TRBJ1-5	TRBV6-1	CASSESGYNQPQHF
12	TRBJ2-7	TRBV20-1	CSASGTGSEQYF
11	TRBJ2-1	TRBV29-1	CSVVTGNEQFF
11	TRBJ2-7	TRBV7-9	CASSSLDEQYF
14	TRBJ1-1	TRBV5-1	CASSPRQLNTEAFF
13	TRBJ2-1	TRBV7-2	CASRLAGEDEQFF
14	TRBJ2-5	TRBV7-6	CASTVVGRWETQYF
10	TRBJ1-4	TRBV19	CASRGEKLFF
16	TRBJ2-1	TRBV9	CASSVGGLEPYNEQFF
15	TRBJ2-1	TRBV10-3	CAISVGTSGYNEQFF
17	TRBJ2-7	TRBV5-1	CASSSGLAGGVSYEQYF
12	TRBJ1-1	TRBV7-3	CASSLRITEAFF
16	TRBJ2-3	TRBV6-5	CASSYSGGTRPDTQYF
12	TRBJ1-5	TRBV29-1	CSVRLGAQPQHF
13	TRBJ2-5	TRBV29-1	CSAGVPSLETQYF
15	TRBJ2-2	TRBV7-9	CASSPLALEVGELFF
15	TRBJ2-7	TRBV7-3	CASSLLGLAAYEQYF
18	TRBJ2-2	TRBV7-8	CASSSTMAGTGNTGELFF
13	TRBJ1-2	TRBV20-1	CSALTGLDYGYTF
15	TRBJ2-7	TRBV6-5	CASSFLGRSHYEQYF
13	TRBJ1-1	TRBV14	CASSQERFTEAFF
14	TRBJ2-1	TRBV12-3/TRBV12-4	CASKASGSWNEQFF
14	TRBJ1-2	TRBV6-2/TRBV6-3	CASSYGTIHYGYTF
14	TRBJ2-1	TRBV6-1	CATLVGGGKGEQFF
12	TRBJ2-7	TRBV18	CASSPLADEQYF
12	TRBJ1-2	TRBV19	CASTTLDGGYTF
15	TRBJ2-3	TRBV29-1	CSVEDQGVGTDTQYF
13	TRBJ1-2	TRBV27	CASSLGRSYGYTF
13	TRBJ2-7	TRBV3-1	CASSQEGRSWSYF
14	TRBJ2-4	TRBV10-3	CAISESLAKNIQYF
17	TRBJ2-3	TRBV27	CASSLSGMAGWIDTQYF
14	TRBJ2-1	TRBV9	CASSGGLAGQEQFF
14	TRBJ2-4	TRBV20-1	CSVRIGRTRNIQYF
14	TRBJ2-7	TRBV5-5	CASSGHSSSYEQYF
13	TRBJ2-1	TRBV11-3	CASSLWVSGEQFF
12	TRBJ1-1	TRBV29-1	CSVVVGYTEAFF
15	TRBJ1-5	TRBV9	CASSEADISNQPQHF
15	TRBJ1-6	TRBV4-1	CASSQLNSYNSPLHF
12	TRBJ2-5	TRBV29-1	CSVVGEQETQYF
17	TRBJ1-5	TRBV6-2/TRBV6-3	CASSYSNSGTHDQPQHF
14	TRBJ2-3	TRBV6-1	CASRASGSSYTQYF
15	TRBJ2-1	TRBV6-2/TRBV6-3	CASSYSAGVNNEQFF
14	TRBJ2-3	TRBV11-3	CASSLGRAQDTQYF